A single sample is the source of the 23 T cell receptor beta chains below, sequenced in a study of blood T cell repertoires in COVID-19. Libraries were prepared by immunoSEQ multiplex PCR; TCRdb keeps only in-frame clonotypes and omits some of them. Counted here are about 98,000 clones, about 84% occurring once; the ten biggest clones make up around 11%. Sequencing was done on a sample of peripheral blood. Source of these receptors: a woman aged 80 or over with acute or convalescent COVID-19.

The chain has TRBV6-5 and TRBJ2-7, with D perhaps matching TRBD2 (5 bases). The CDR3 consists of 12 residues. Trimming took 4 bases from V and 7 from J, leaving 11 bases between them. Germline CDR1 MNHEY, CDR2 SVGAGI. The CDR3 DNA is TGTGCCAGCAGTTCCGGACGGAGGGAGCAGTACTTC. Amino acids: CASSSGRREQYF.

The V gene is TRBV19, the J gene TRBJ1-6; the D gene is possibly TRBD1 (6 bases). V was pared by 5 bases and J by 5 bases, with 13 bases between. The germline V gene has CDR1 LNHDA and CDR2 SQIVND (reference sequence). The CDR3 extends over 15 amino acids. CDR3 residues: CASSAQGRNNSPLHF. The DNA for the CDR3 is TGTGCCAGTAGTGCCCAGGGGAGAAATAATTCACCCCTCCACTTT.

The rearrangement uses TRBV9 and TRBJ2-1; TRBD2 matches 12 bases. This CDR3 spans 16 amino acids. The junction had 14 bases not matched to a gene; V was cut back by 8 bases and J by 8 bases. In germline, CDR1 is SGDLS, CDR2 YYNGEE. The CDR3 region has the DNA TGTGCCAGTAGCTCGGCTAGCGGGGGGGTCGGCGATGAGCAGTTCTTC. Residues: CASSSASGGVGDEQFF. The variable domain in full, with the rest retrieved from reference TRBV9 and TRBJ2-1, is DSGVTQTPKHLITATGQRVTLRCSPRSGDLSVYWYQQSLDQGLQFLIQYYNGEERAKGNILERFSAQQFPDLHSELNLSSLELGDSALYFCASSSASGGVGDEQFFGPGTRLTVL.

V gene TRBV7-8 combines with J gene TRBJ2-2; D may be TRBD2 (5 bases). V lost 5 bases to trimming and J lost 4 bases, with 14 bases between them. The germline gives CDR1 SGHVS, CDR2 FQNEAQ. This CDR3 contains 15 residues. The CDR3 region is CASSGVEGGTGELFF. The CDR3 region has the DNA TGTGCCAGCAGCGGTGTCGAGGGTGGCACCGGGGAGCTGTTTTTT.

The chain joins TRBV28 to TRBJ1-3; the match to TRBD1 covers 7 bases. CDR1 and CDR2 (germline): MDHEN, SYDVKM. The CDR3 extends over 17 amino acids. V dropped 2 bases and J dropped 1; count of bases not matched to a gene: 8. Here the CDR3 reads CASSLRGLGGSGNTIYF. For the CDR3, the DNA is TGTGCCAGCAGTTTAAGGGGGCTGGGGGGATCTGGAAACACCATATATTTT.

J is TRBJ1-5 and V is TRBV2; 11 bases are a match to TRBD1. CDR1 SNHLY and CDR2 FYNNEI come from the germline V gene. V shed 6 bases, J shed 2 bases, and the junction held 3 bases outside the gene matches. This CDR3 contains 15 residues. The CDR3 loop is CASRGTGGGNQPQHF. The DNA for the CDR3 is TGTGCCAGCAGGGGGACAGGGGGTGGCAATCAGCCCCAGCATTTT.

The V and J genes are TRBV24-1 and TRBJ1-2; D not resolved. V was trimmed by 11 bases and J by 3 bases, leaving 9 bases between them. CDR1 KGHDR and CDR2 SFDVKD come from the germline V gene. This CDR3 has 11 amino acids. The CDR3 DNA follows: TGTGCCAGAAGAACAGACTATGGCTACACCTTC. Residues: CARRTDYGYTF.

The chain joins TRBV2 to TRBJ1-5; 10 bases are shared with TRBD1. The trim removed 8 bases at V and 4 bases at J, leaving 2 bases unmatched. Per germline, CDR1 SNHLY and CDR2 FYNNEI. CDR3 length: 13 residues. The CDR3 reads CASGTGVNQPQHF. CDR3 sequence (DNA): TGTGCCAGCGGGACAGGGGTAAATCAGCCCCAGCATTTT.

The chain is built from TRBV15 and TRBJ2-7; perhaps TRBD2 as D (6 bases). Looked up from germline, CDR1 is LNHNV and CDR2 is YYDKDF (reference sequence). CDR3 length: 13 amino acids. Trimming left V 0 bases short and J 7 bases short, with 10 bases between. CDR3 region: CATSRDFRGEQYV. Written as DNA, the CDR3 is TGTGCCACCAGCAGAGATTTTCGGGGGGAGCAGTACGTC.

The chain combines TRBV13 with TRBJ2-3, with 12 bases fitting TRBD2. With 4 bases clipped from V and 4 bases from J, the junction kept 6 bases outside the gene matches. The CDR3 totals 16 residues. In germline, CDR1 is PRHDT, CDR2 FYEKMQ (reference sequence). The CDR3 loop reads CASSSRLAGVPDTQYF. The DNA of the CDR3 is TGTGCCAGCAGCTCAAGACTAGCGGGGGTCCCAGATACGCAGTATTTT.

The chain couples TRBV5-1 to TRBJ2-3; D possibly corresponds to TRBD1 (5 bases). CDR1 SGHRS and CDR2 YFSETQ come from the germline V gene. The CDR3 spans 16 residues. The V gene lost 0 bases and the J gene lost 3 bases, with 14 bases spanning the gap. The CDR3 sequence: CASSLALTVQTDTQYF. The CDR3, as DNA: TGCGCCAGCAGCTTGGCTCTGACAGTACAAACAGATACGCAGTATTTT.

The chain links TRBV13 to TRBJ2-3, with 10 bases fitting TRBD2. This CDR3 spans 17 amino acids. The trim removed 0 bases at V and 5 bases at J, leaving 8 bases unmatched. CDR1 and CDR2 from the germline V gene are PRHDT and FYEKMQ (reference sequence). The CDR3 loop reads CASSLGLSGGAIDTQYF. CDR3 nucleotides: TGTGCCAGCAGCTTAGGCCTGAGCGGGGGGGCCATAGATACGCAGTATTTT.

This clone has only one observation. The chain recombines TRBV6-2 or TRBV6-3 with TRBJ2-5, with TRBD1 matching over 8 bases. V lost 2 bases and J lost 7; bases outside the gene matches: 6. Germline CDR1 is MNHEY and CDR2 is SVGEGT. This CDR3 is built from 14 residues. The CDR3 DNA is TGTGCCAGCAGTTACCTTCAGGGGGCAGGGACCCAGTACTTC. Translating gives CASSYLQGAGTQYF.

The chain has TRBV19 and TRBJ1-1; TRBD1 is a possible D gene (6 bases). Germline lookup yields CDR1 LNHDA and CDR2 SQIVND (reference sequence). V shed 5 bases and J shed 6 bases, with 19 bases lying between them. This CDR3 comprises 15 residues. The CDR3 DNA is TGTGCCAGTAGTCTCGAGGGGGAGGGGAAATCTGAAGCTTTCTTT. Translating gives CASSLEGEGKSEAFF.

The rearrangement links TRBV4-1 to TRBJ2-1, with D perhaps TRBD1 (6 bases). Trimming took 4 bases from V and 4 from J, leaving 11 bases between them. Germline values: CDR1 MGHRA, CDR2 YSYEKL. This CDR3 has 14 amino acids. CDR3: CASSLRDRYNEQFF. CDR3 nucleotide sequence: TGCGCCAGCAGCCTACGAGACAGGTACAATGAGCAGTTCTTC.

This rearrangement joins TRBV28 to TRBJ1-1; TRBD1 might be the D (5 bases). CDR3 length: 13 amino acids. The V and J ends lost 2 bases and 11 bases respectively, with 15 bases between them. The germline V gene encodes CDR1 MDHEN and CDR2 SYDVKM. CDR3 region: CASSLGAAPRAFF. For the CDR3, the DNA is TGTGCCAGCAGTTTAGGGGCCGCCCCCAGGGCTTTCTTT. Full variable domain (rest looked up from reference TRBV28 and TRBJ1-1): DVKVTQSSRYLVKRTGEKVFLECVQDMDHENMFWYRQDPGLGLRLIYFSYDVKMKEKGDIPEGYSVSREKKERFSLILESASTNQTSMYLCASSLGAAPRAFFGQGTRLTVV.

The chain has TRBV15 and TRBJ2-2; TRBD1 agrees at 7 bases. Germline CDR1 is LNHNV and CDR2 is YYDKDF (reference sequence). V trimming: 5 bases; J trimming: 4 bases; junction bases outside the gene matches: 7. The CDR3 spans 15 residues. CDR3 coding DNA: TGTGCCACCAGCGGCTCGACAGGGAGCACCGGGGAGCTGTTTTTT. Protein product: CATSGSTGSTGELFF.

This clone came up a few times. Relative to the germline gene, one junction end is altered; a read error may explain this. The gene calls are TRBV18 and TRBJ1-5, with D maybe TRBD1 (6 bases). This CDR3 comprises 13 residues. Germline CDR1 reads KGHSH; CDR2 reads LQKENI. CDR3 amino acids: CASSPDSTQPQHF. CDR3 nucleotides: TGTGCCAGCTCGCCGGACAGCACTCAGCCCCAGCATTTT.

The rearrangement links TRBV7-9 to TRBJ1-6, with 7 bases aligning to TRBD1. The CDR3 is 19 residues long. Germline assignment: CDR1 SEHNR and CDR2 FQNEAQ (reference sequence). Losses at the gene ends were 5 bases for V and 1 base for J; bases not matched to a gene: 14. For the CDR3, the DNA is TGTGCCAGCAGCCCGTGGCCGACAGGGTCCGGGTCCTATAATTCACCCCTCCACTTT. Protein: CASSPWPTGSGSYNSPLHF.

V and J are TRBV7-8 and TRBJ1-2; D unresolved. V was trimmed by 5 bases and J by 4 bases, leaving 5 bases between them. The germline CDR1 and CDR2 sequences are SGHVS and FQNEAQ. The CDR3 totals 11 residues. CDR3 coding DNA: TGTGCCAGCAGCCCGGTCTATGGCTACACCTTC. The encoded protein is CASSPVYGYTF.

The V call is TRBV2, the J call TRBJ2-3, with D hard to call. This CDR3 region has 14 residues. Germline assignment: CDR1 SNHLY and CDR2 FYNNEI. Trimming stripped 7 bases from V and 2 bases from J, with 13 bases between. The DNA of the CDR3 is TGTGCCAGCAAGCCCGGTTCTCACACAGATACGCAGTATTTT. It encodes CASKPGSHTDTQYF.

This CDR3 is CASSSGLAGGVWETQYF. CDR3 DNA sequence: TGTGCCAGCAGTTCCGGACTAGCGGGGGGCGTATGGGAGACCCAGTACTTC. This chain links TRBV28 with TRBJ2-5; 14 bases map to TRBD2. The CDR3 spans 17 residues. Germline loops: CDR1 MDHEN, CDR2 SYDVKM. The trim removed 4 bases at V and 5 bases at J, leaving 9 bases unmatched.

The chain couples TRBV7-8 to TRBJ1-1; no firm D call. There are 11 residues in the CDR3. V was cut by 7 bases and J by 0 bases, with 3 bases left in between. Looked up from germline, CDR1 is SGHVS and CDR2 is FQNEAQ. CDR3 nucleotide sequence: TGTGCCAGCACGTTGAACACTGAAGCTTTCTTT. It translates to CASTLNTEAFF.